One and the same sample provided the 9 T cell receptor beta chains below, sequenced in a study of radiotherapy plus CTLA-4 blockade in lung cancer. Clones were read by immunoSEQ multiplex PCR, and TCRdb kept only the in-frame ones, dropping some. The top ten clones hold around 2.4% of a sample with approximately 40,000 clones, over 60% of them seen once. This sample comprised peripheral blood, obtained from a patient treated with radiotherapy plus ipilimumab. Receptor source: a human donor with non-small cell lung cancer whose response to radiotherapy plus ipilimumab could not be evaluated.

The rearrangement joins TRBV7-2 to TRBJ1-4; 11 bases are shared with TRBD1. V was clipped by 4 bases and J by 5 bases; unmatched bases: 0. The CDR3 extends over 14 amino acids. Looked up from germline, CDR1 is SGHTA and CDR2 is FQGNSA. The CDR3 nucleotides are TGTGCCAGCAGCTGGGACAGGGGGAATGAAAAACTGTTTTTT. This codes for CASSWDRGNEKLFF.

The V and J genes are TRBV28 and TRBJ1-2; tentative D call: TRBD1 (6 bases). The CDR3 is 12 amino acids. V lost 5 bases and J lost 8, with 12 bases in between. Germline loops: CDR1 MDHEN, CDR2 SYDVKM. In nucleotides, the CDR3 is TGTGCCAGCAGTGCGCAAGGGGGAGGCTACACCTTC. Translating it yields CASSAQGGGYTF.

The chain recombines TRBV7-3 with TRBJ2-3, with 9 bases that match TRBD2. Germline lookup yields CDR1 SGHTA and CDR2 FQGTGA. The length of the CDR3 is 16 residues. Unmatched junction bases numbered 4, after V lost 1 base and J lost 2 bases. The DNA for the CDR3 is TGTGCCAGCAGCTTAAGTGCGGGGGGGATCACAGATACGCAGTATTTT. As protein: CASSLSAGGITDTQYF.

The table lists this clone with a few counts. The V gene is TRBV27, the J gene TRBJ1-1, with D possibly TRBD1 on 5 matching bases. With 3 bases removed from V and 9 bases from J, the gap between germline ends came to 23 bases. CDR3 length equals 16 residues. Germline V gene sequence: CDR1 MNHEY, CDR2 SMNVEV (reference sequence). CDR3 sequence reads: CASSLRLGGDGRKAFF. The CDR3 coding sequence is TGTGCCAGCAGTTTGCGTCTTGGGGGGGATGGGAGGAAAGCTTTCTTT.

The chain combines TRBV9 with TRBJ2-5; D gene unclear. The germline V gene has CDR1 SGDLS and CDR2 YYNGEE. The V gene lost 3 bases and the J gene lost 0 bases, with 3 bases spanning the gap. The CDR3 consists of 12 residues. CDR3 region: CASSANQETQYF. CDR3 DNA: TGTGCCAGCAGCGCCAACCAAGAGACCCAGTACTTC.

The table lists this clone with a few counts. This chain links TRBV6-1 with TRBJ1-1, with TRBD1 identical over 8 bases. The CDR3 consists of 13 residues. V gave up 7 bases and J gave up 5 bases; unmatched junction bases: 6. The germline CDR1 and CDR2 sequences are MNHNS and SASEGT. CDR3 protein: CASTGQGRTEAFF. CDR3 coding DNA: TGTGCCAGCACAGGACAGGGAAGAACTGAAGCTTTCTTT.

The chain has TRBV7-8 and TRBJ2-1; 9 bases line up with TRBD2. V trimming: 6 bases; J trimming: 3 bases; junction bases outside the gene matches: 6. Germline CDR1 SGHVS, CDR2 FQNEAQ. This CDR3 has 15 amino acids. CDR3 sequence (DNA): TGTGCCAGCAGTTTCCTAGCGGGGAGCTACAATGAGCAGTTCTTC. This sequence encodes CASSFLAGSYNEQFF. Drawing the rest from reference TRBV7-8 and TRBJ2-1, the complete variable domain is GAGVSQSPRYKVAKRGQDVALRCDPISGHVSLFWYQQALGQGPEFLTYFQNEAQLDKSGLPSDRFFAERPEGSVSTLKIQRTQQEDSAVYLCASSFLAGSYNEQFFGPGTRLTVL.

A few counts support this clone. The genes are TRBV5-4 and TRBJ2-5, with a weak D call TRBD2 (5 bases). The CDR3 is made up of 15 amino acids. The V gene lost 1 base and the J gene lost 0 bases, with 10 bases spanning the gap. Germline V CDR1 and CDR2: SGHNT, YYREEE (reference sequence). CDR3 in amino acids: CASSLTSLYQETQYF. DNA for the CDR3: TGTGCCAGCAGCTTGACTAGTCTGTACCAAGAGACCCAGTACTTC.

The V call is TRBV4-3, the J call TRBJ1-2; D remains unclear. The CDR3 is made up of 14 amino acids. Germline CDR1 LGHNA, CDR2 YSLEER. V was cut by 4 bases and J by 0 bases, with 9 bases left in between. CDR3 DNA sequence: TGCGCCAGCAGCCTCACAGCCGCTAACTATGGCTACACCTTC. Translating gives CASSLTAANYGYTF.